This paragraph covers one TCR beta chain sequence. The data were produced by immunoSEQ multiplex PCR, yet TCRdb's version contains in-frame clones alone and is incomplete. The sample contains 730,000 or so clones, about three quarters of which appear only once. The data are from a study of shared clonotypes between healthy human individuals. The material sequenced was memory CD4+ T cells sorted from blood. Subset in this sample: CD45RA-negative fraction. This receptor was taken from a young woman in good health.

The CDR3 here is CASSRGQHTEAFF. DNA of the CDR3: TGTGCCAGCAGCCGAGGACAACACACTGAAGCTTTCTTT. This chain links TRBV5-4 with TRBJ1-1, with D possibly being TRBD1 (5 bases). CDR1 and CDR2 from the germline V gene are SGHNT and YYREEE (reference sequence). V gave up 4 bases and J gave up 3 bases, with 10 bases separating them. The CDR3 covers 13 residues.